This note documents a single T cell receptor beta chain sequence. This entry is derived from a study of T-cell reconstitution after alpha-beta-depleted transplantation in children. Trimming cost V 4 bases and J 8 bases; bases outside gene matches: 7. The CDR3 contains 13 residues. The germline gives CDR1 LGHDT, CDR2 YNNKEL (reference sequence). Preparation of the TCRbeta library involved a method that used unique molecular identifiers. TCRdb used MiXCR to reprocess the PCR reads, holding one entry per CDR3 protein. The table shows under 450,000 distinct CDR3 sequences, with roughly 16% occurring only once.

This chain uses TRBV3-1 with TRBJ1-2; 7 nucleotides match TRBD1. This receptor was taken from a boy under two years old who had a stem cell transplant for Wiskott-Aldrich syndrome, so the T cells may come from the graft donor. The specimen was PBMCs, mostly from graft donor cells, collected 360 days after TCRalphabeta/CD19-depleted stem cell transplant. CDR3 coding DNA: TGTGCCAGCAGCCTGGGACAGTCCTTCGGCTACACCTTC. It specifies CASSLGQSFGYTF.